The T cell receptor beta chain described here comes from a study of identical twins' blood T cells. Study-wide context: Roughly 50 million reads covered about 6 alpha-chain and about 6 beta-chain libraries. Study results and caveats: Abundant TCRbeta CDR3s overlapped more between twins than with unrelated donors.

This clonotype showed up just a few times. What it binds is not known. The V end lost 6 bases, the J end lost 0 bases, and 9 bases lay between the germline ends. The CDR3 spans 14 residues. TCRdb independently ran MiXCR on the 5' RACE reads; one entry per CDR3 protein. The table shows hundreds of thousands of distinct CDR3 sequences, with 28% occurring only once. V usage is TRBV12-3 or TRBV12-4 and J usage is TRBJ1-5; a weak D match, TRBD1 (6 bases). The source is a woman between 18 and 50 years old in good health. Sequencing input: PBMCs. The chain's CDR3 is CASSRQVSNQPQHF. Written as DNA, the CDR3 is TGTGCCAGCAGCAGACAGGTTAGCAATCAGCCCCAGCATTTT.